This T cell receptor beta chain was sequenced during a study of OX40 agonist ivuxolimab in advanced cancers. Systemic immunosuppression or a history of autoimmune disease excluded patients. Study-wide results and limits: At 0.1 to 3.0 mg/kg, CD4+ and CD8+ blood T cells expanded clonally by week 6. Expanded peripheral T cell antigen specificity was not determined. Clonal expansion in partial responders at 0.1-3.0 mg/kg ranked among the lowest.

Sequenced by immunoSEQ multiplex PCR; TCRdb stores in-frame clones only, minus some. The repertoire holds tens of thousands of clones, with 70% to 90% as singletons. This clone was counted a few times. As yet, its antigen is unknown. The germline gives CDR1 LNHNV, CDR2 YYDKDF (reference sequence). This CDR3 has 14 amino acids. V shed 5 bases and J 3 bases; nucleotides not matched to a gene: 7. This TCR came from an adult with an advanced solid tumor such as melanoma, head and neck, liver or kidney cancer. The sample here was CD4+ or CD8+ T cells sorted from blood, taken in a trial of the OX40 agonist ivuxolimab. The chain uses TRBV15 and TRBJ2-7; TRBD2 aligns across 7 bases. The CDR3 DNA is TGTGCCACCAGCCCATGGGGGGGTCGCTACGAGCAGTACTTC. The encoded protein is CATSPWGGRYEQYF.